The 23 T cell receptor beta chains below were found in one sample sequenced in a study of T cells after yellow fever vaccination. From the 5' RACE reads, TCRdb called clonotypes with MiXCR, one entry per CDR3 protein. Of 80,000 to 100,000 distinct CDR3 sequences listed, approximately 8.4% were seen once; the top ten hold roughly 17%. Sequencing used CD8+ T cells not binding an NS4B(214-222) dextramer, sorted from PBMCs, obtained less than 16 days after the first yellow fever vaccination. All receptors derive from a man younger than 35 who received the YFV17D yellow fever vaccine.

The gene calls are TRBV15 and TRBJ1-5, with a possible D match to TRBD1 (5 bases). The germline V gene encodes CDR1 LNHNV and CDR2 YYDKDF (reference sequence). The CDR3 loop spans 14 amino acids. Trimming shortened V by 8 bases and J by 0 bases, and 11 bases separated the two germline ends. This chain's CDR3 is CATAAGFSNQPQHF. In nucleotides, the CDR3 is TGTGCCACCGCAGCAGGGTTTAGCAATCAGCCCCAGCATTTT.

The rearrangement joins TRBV11-2 to TRBJ2-3; D is perhaps TRBD2 (6 bases). Germline V gives CDR1 SGHAT, CDR2 FQNNGV. This CDR3 contains 19 residues. V lost 0 bases to trimming and J lost 5 bases, with 24 bases between them. The DNA for the CDR3 is TGTGCCAGCAGCTTAGAAACAATAAAACGGGGGTTTTTAGGAGATACGCAGTATTTT. Its translation is CASSLETIKRGFLGDTQYF.

The chain links TRBV11-1 to TRBJ2-5; the D gene is possibly TRBD1 (5 bases). The V end was cut by 2 bases, the J end by 6 bases, with 7 bases between. The CDR3 runs 12 residues. Germline V gene sequence: CDR1 SGHAT, CDR2 FQDESV (reference sequence). The DNA for the CDR3 is TGTGCCAGCAGCTTAACGGACAAGACCCAGTACTTC. It encodes CASSLTDKTQYF.

The chain carries TRBV12-3 or TRBV12-4 and TRBJ2-1, with a possible D match to TRBD2 (5 bases). The ends were cut back, 5 bases at V and 8 bases at J, with 19 bases in the middle. The CDR3 extends over 15 amino acids. The CDR3 DNA is TGTGCCAGCAGTCGACATATTTCGGGGTTCGATGAGCAGTTCTTC. Amino acid sequence: CASSRHISGFDEQFF.

This clonotype was recorded a few times. The rearrangement joins TRBV4-3 to TRBJ2-6; maybe TRBD2 (5 bases). This CDR3 contains 20 residues. The V gene lost 0 bases and the J gene lost 2 bases, with 20 bases spanning the gap. CDR1 is LGHNA and CDR2 is YSLEER in the germline V gene. CDR3 coding DNA: TGCGCCAGCAGCCAAGATATCATGAGGGAAGAGCTCACTGGGGCCAACGTCCTGACTTTC. Translating it yields CASSQDIMREELTGANVLTF.

The chain uses TRBV20-1 and TRBJ1-2; no clear D. The V end lost 0 bases, the J end lost 4 bases, and 6 bases lay between the germline ends. The CDR3 consists of 12 residues. The germline gives CDR1 DFQATT, CDR2 SNEGSKA (reference sequence). In DNA form, the CDR3 reads TGCAGTGCTAGAGAGGATCCCTATGGCTACACCTTC. Translated, it gives CSAREDPYGYTF.

The gene calls are TRBV20-1 and TRBJ1-2; D gene unclear. This CDR3 is built from 15 residues. Trimming removed 3 bases at V and 0 bases at J, with 14 bases between. Germline-derived CDR1 and CDR2 are DFQATT and SNEGSKA (reference sequence). CDR3 sequence (DNA): TGCAGTGCTAGTTTCCCGGACGGCGCTAACTATGGCTACACCTTC. Protein sequence: CSASFPDGANYGYTF.

There are a few counts of this clonotype. Here the CDR3 reads CASSPKGLRVHEQFF. CDR3 DNA: TGTGCCAGCAGCCCCAAAGGACTTAGGGTTCATGAGCAGTTCTTC. The chain has TRBV11-2 and TRBJ2-1, with a possible D match to TRBD2 (5 bases). Looked up from germline, CDR1 is SGHAT and CDR2 is FQNNGV. V lost 5 bases, J lost 8 bases, and 19 bases lay in between. This CDR3 contains 15 residues.

This clonotype has just a few counts. V is TRBV11-2 and J is TRBJ2-2; D gene uncertain. The V and J ends lost 3 bases and 0 bases respectively, with 5 bases between them. This CDR3 region has 14 residues. Germline V gene sequence: CDR1 SGHAT, CDR2 FQNNGV. Here the CDR3 DNA reads TGTGCCAGCAGCTTCATTTCGAACACCGGGGAGCTGTTTTTT. It translates to CASSFISNTGELFF.

The rearrangement joins TRBV7-3 to TRBJ2-3; 11 positions match TRBD2. This CDR3 has 15 residues. The J segment lost 2 bases and the V segment lost 5 bases, leaving 3 bases of the junction unmatched. Looked up from germline, CDR1 is SGHTA and CDR2 is FQGTGA. Here the CDR3 DNA reads TGTGCCAGCAGCGCTAGCGGGGGGTCCACAGATACGCAGTATTTT. Encoded protein: CASSASGGSTDTQYF.

The chain's CDR3 is CASSLYSPTSTDTQYF. DNA of the CDR3: TGTGCCAGCAGCTTATATAGCCCAACTAGCACAGATACGCAGTATTTT. The chain recombines TRBV7-3 with TRBJ2-3; D gene uncertain. Germline V gene data show CDR1 as SGHTA and CDR2 as FQGTGA. The length of the CDR3 is 16 residues. V lost 2 bases, J lost 0 bases, and 12 bases lay in between.

The V call is TRBV6-2 or TRBV6-3, the J call TRBJ2-2; D possibly corresponds to TRBD1 (6 bases). The CDR3 is made up of 17 amino acids. Trimming removed 0 bases from V and 4 bases from J, with 15 bases in between. Germline CDR1 and CDR2: MNHEY and SVGEGT. CDR3 sequence (DNA): TGTGCCAGCAGTTACTCGATCCGTGACAGGTCCACCGGGGAGCTGTTTTTT. Translated, it gives CASSYSIRDRSTGELFF.

In its sample, this clonotype was seen a few times. The rearrangement joins TRBV6-2 or TRBV6-3 to TRBJ2-6, with D perhaps being TRBD1 or TRBD2 (5 bases each). CDR3 length equals 15 residues. The germline V and J ends were trimmed by 7 bases and 4 bases, with 14 bases remaining between them. CDR1 is MNHEY, CDR2 SVGEGT, per germline. The CDR3 protein is CASTLRGPGANVLTF. The CDR3 DNA follows: TGTGCCAGCACTTTACGGGGACCCGGGGCCAACGTCCTGACTTTC.

This clonotype was counted many times. The chain links TRBV5-1 to TRBJ1-1, with 7 bases aligning to TRBD1. From germline, CDR1 is SGHRS and CDR2 YFSETQ. The CDR3 consists of 16 residues. CDR3: CPATSGTEEPNTEAFF. CDR3 in DNA: TGCCCCGCTACAAGCGGGACAGAAGAACCAAACACTGAAGCTTTCTTT.

This clonotype was seen at least ten times. The rearrangement links TRBV4-1 to TRBJ2-5; tentatively, D is TRBD1 (5 bases). V shed 1 base and J shed 2 bases, with 11 bases lying between them. CDR3 length equals 15 residues. The germline CDR1 and CDR2 sequences are MGHRA and YSYEKL. The CDR3 DNA sequence: TGCGCCAGCAGCCAAGTGGAAGGGGCTCAAGAGACCCAGTACTTC. Its protein product is CASSQVEGAQETQYF.

This chain joins TRBV27 and TRBJ1-5; D not certain. The CDR3 covers 13 residues. Germline V gives CDR1 MNHEY, CDR2 SMNVEV (reference sequence). Deletions cut 3 bases from V and 10 bases from J, with 13 bases between. DNA for the CDR3: TGTGCCAGCAGTTTCCGCTCCGAAGGCCCCCAGCATTTT. This encodes CASSFRSEGPQHF.

V gene TRBV6-5 combines with J gene TRBJ2-1; 7 bases align to TRBD1. The V gene's germline CDR1 is MNHEY and CDR2 SVGAGI. V was clipped by 5 bases and J by 2 bases; unmatched bases: 6. The CDR3 runs to 15 residues. The CDR3 sequence is CASSRDRVTYNEQFF. CDR3 bases: TGTGCCAGCAGTCGCGACAGGGTAACCTACAATGAGCAGTTCTTC.

This clonotype has ten or more counts. The chain has TRBV12-3 or TRBV12-4 and TRBJ2-5; 7 nucleotides align to TRBD1. V shed 3 bases and J 2 bases; nucleotides not matched to a gene: 0. The CDR3 loop spans 13 amino acids. The CDR3 bases are TGTGCCAGCAGTTTGGGACAGCAAGAGACCCAGTACTTC. It specifies CASSLGQQETQYF.

The V and J genes are TRBV11-2 and TRBJ2-5; TRBD1 aligns across 12 bases. The CDR3 spans 14 residues. From germline, CDR1 is SGHAT and CDR2 FQNNGV. The V gene end was trimmed by 8 bases and the J gene end by 4 bases; junction bases not matched to a gene: 5. The CDR3 sequence is CASGLGQGAETQYF. The CDR3 coding sequence is TGTGCCAGCGGGTTGGGACAGGGGGCAGAGACCCAGTACTTC.

This clonotype occurred a few times. The rearrangement joins TRBV6-2 or TRBV6-3 to TRBJ2-1, with TRBD2 matching 15 bases. The ends lost 5 bases at V and 7 bases at J; junction bases unmatched: 6. CDR1 MNHEY and CDR2 SVGEGT come from the germline V gene. The CDR3 runs to 16 residues. CDR3 DNA: TGTGCCAGCAGTACCGGACTAGCGGGGGGGAAAAATGAGCAGTTCTTC. Its translation: CASSTGLAGGKNEQFF.

This clonotype was recorded a few times. This rearrangement joins TRBV4-3 to TRBJ2-7; TRBD1 agrees at 8 bases. The CDR3 is 13 residues long. With 3 bases clipped from V and 6 bases from J, the junction kept 4 bases outside the gene matches. From germline, CDR1 is LGHNA and CDR2 YSLEER. In DNA, the CDR3 is TGCGCCAGCAGCCATCCCACAGGGGGCGAGCAGTACGTC. This codes for CASSHPTGGEQYV.

This clonotype was seen at least ten times. This chain joins TRBV24-1 and TRBJ2-2; 8 bases are shared with TRBD1. The CDR3 runs to 16 residues. With V trimmed by 2 bases and J by 4 bases, 5 bases remained unmatched. Germline loops: CDR1 KGHDR, CDR2 SFDVKD. CDR3 loop: CATSDSGGAATGELFF. DNA of the CDR3: TGTGCCACCAGTGATTCAGGGGGCGCAGCCACCGGGGAGCTGTTTTTT.

The chain has TRBV29-1 and TRBJ2-2; 10 bases are a match to TRBD1. V shed 3 bases and J 4 bases; nucleotides not matched to a gene: 8. Germline assignment: CDR1 SQVTM and CDR2 ANQGSEA. CDR3 size: 16 residues. This CDR3 reads CSVDDEGQGFTGELFF. The CDR3 DNA reads as TGCAGCGTTGATGATGAGGGACAGGGGTTCACCGGGGAGCTGTTTTTT.